The T cell receptor (beta chain) under discussion was sequenced for a study of blood T cell repertoires in COVID-19. The overall study: Sites across the United States, Italy and Spain contributed samples from acute and convalescent COVID-19. The analysed material was cDNA or gDNA that came from T cells, B-cell-depleted T cells, or PBMCs.

The V gene's germline CDR1 is SGDLS and CDR2 YYNGEE. CDR3 length: 16 amino acids. V was clipped by 0 bases and J by 2 bases, with 15 bases between them. Original processing methods: Amplification with reference gene primers provided the estimates of nucleated cell counts. Using immunoSEQ multiplex PCR, the repertoire was profiled, and TCRdb retains in-frame clones only, with some absent. V and J calls and clone size follow that table, whereas D and trimming were derived from the DNA. The sample carries approximately 210,000 clones, roughly 80% recorded once. The rearrangement links TRBV9 to TRBJ2-7; D remains unclear. The source material was peripheral blood. This clonotype originated in a human donor in a cohort sampled during active COVID-19. CDR3 sequence: CASSVGPSASPYEQYF. The CDR3 coding sequence is TGTGCCAGCAGCGTAGGGCCCAGCGCCAGCCCCTACGAGCAGTACTTC.